One sample yielded the 9 T cell receptor beta chains listed below, sequenced in a study of blood T cell repertoires in COVID-19. Sequenced by immunoSEQ multiplex PCR; TCRdb stores in-frame clones only, minus some. Of some 57,000 clones listed, 70% to 90% are singletons. Sequencing was done on a sample of peripheral blood. These receptors were collected from a man in his sixties with acute or convalescent COVID-19.

The chain is built from TRBV18 and TRBJ1-1, with a possible D match to TRBD1 (6 bases). The CDR3 spans 14 residues. The germline V gene encodes CDR1 KGHSH and CDR2 LQKENI. Trimming cost V 3 bases and J 5 bases, with 13 bases left between them. This CDR3 is CASSPNRVWTEAFF. CDR3 DNA: TGTGCCAGCTCACCCAACAGGGTTTGGACTGAAGCTTTCTTT.

The rearrangement joins TRBV7-2 to TRBJ2-2; D might be TRBD2 (6 bases). There are 14 residues in the CDR3. CDR1 SGHTA and CDR2 FQGNSA come from the germline V gene. Trimming shortened V by 8 bases and J by 1 base, and 11 bases separated the two germline ends. The CDR3 DNA reads as TGTGCCAGCCGGGCCGGGGGGAACACCGGGGAGCTGTTTTTT. Translating gives CASRAGGNTGELFF.

This chain connects TRBV5-4 to TRBJ2-1; no definite D call. The CDR3 totals 15 residues. V lost 4 bases to trimming and J lost 2 bases, with 13 bases between them. Germline-derived CDR1 and CDR2 are SGHNT and YYREEE (reference sequence). The CDR3 loop reads CASSPPQRTYNEQFF. Written as DNA, the CDR3 is TGTGCCAGCAGCCCTCCCCAGCGAACCTACAATGAGCAGTTCTTC. Based on the CDR3 plus reference TRBV5-4 and TRBJ2-1, the full variable domain is ETGVTQSPTHLIKTRGQQVTLRCSSQSGHNTVSWYQQALGQGPQFIFQYYREEENGRGNFPPRFSGLQFPNYSSELNVNALELDDSALYLCASSPPQRTYNEQFFGPGTRLTVL.

The genes are TRBV29-1 and TRBJ2-1, with 11 bases identical to TRBD2. The CDR3 is made up of 15 amino acids. The junction had 10 bases not matched to a gene; V was cut back by 4 bases and J by 8 bases. The germline V gene encodes CDR1 SQVTM and CDR2 ANQGSEA. For the CDR3, the DNA is TGCAGCGTTGTTGGTTTAGCGGGGGGGCGGGATGAGCAGTTCTTC. It translates to CSVVGLAGGRDEQFF.

This CDR3 is CASSLEGGQGADTQYF. CDR3 bases: TGTGCCAGCAGCTTAGAGGGGGGGCAAGGGGCAGATACGCAGTATTTT. This chain joins TRBV11-2 and TRBJ2-3; D may be TRBD2 (7 bases). The CDR3 contains 16 residues. Trimming removed 0 bases from V and 4 bases from J, with 14 bases in between. Germline lookup yields CDR1 SGHAT and CDR2 FQNNGV. Full variable domain (outside the CDR3, taken from reference TRBV11-2 and TRBJ2-3): EAGVAQSPRYKIIEKRQSVAFWCNPISGHATLYWYQQILGQGPKLLIQFQNNGVVDDSQLPKDRFSAERLKGVDSTLKIQPAKLEDSAVYLCASSLEGGQGADTQYFGPGTRLTVL.

The J gene is TRBJ2-7, the V gene TRBV18, with 10 bases that match TRBD1. Losses at the gene ends were 6 bases for V and 1 base for J; bases not matched to a gene: 3. In germline, CDR1 is KGHSH, CDR2 LQKENI. The CDR3 extends over 14 amino acids. The CDR3 DNA follows: TGTGCCAGCTCCCGACAGGGGGCTTCCTACGAGCAGTACTTC. It specifies CASSRQGASYEQYF.

The J gene is TRBJ2-2, the V gene TRBV7-3; maybe TRBD2 (5 bases). The V end lost 8 bases, the J end lost 1 base, and 17 bases lay between the germline ends. The CDR3 has 16 amino acids. Per the germline V gene, CDR1 is SGHTA and CDR2 is FQGTGA. DNA for the CDR3: TGTGCCAGCTCCTACACTGGCGGGTTGAACACCGGGGAGCTGTTTTTT. Translating it yields CASSYTGGLNTGELFF.

This chain connects TRBV19 to TRBJ1-5, with D possibly matching TRBD1 (5 bases). Trimming pared 2 bases from V and 6 bases from J, leaving 8 bases between. Germline CDR1 is LNHDA and CDR2 is SQIVND (reference sequence). The CDR3 contains 13 residues. For the CDR3, the DNA is TGTGCCAGTAGTATATGGGGCAGTCAGCCCCAGCATTTT. Translated, it gives CASSIWGSQPQHF. Based on the CDR3 plus reference TRBV19 and TRBJ1-5, the full variable domain is DGGITQSPKYLFRKEGQNVTLSCEQNLNHDAMYWYRQDPGQGLRLIYYSQIVNDFQKGDIAEGYSVSREKKESFPLTVTSAQKNPTAFYLCASSIWGSQPQHFGDGTRLSIL.

This chain links TRBV11-2 with TRBJ2-7; no clear D gene. CDR3 length: 13 residues. V shed 2 bases and J shed 5 bases, with 10 bases lying between them. In germline, CDR1 is SGHAT, CDR2 FQNNGV. The CDR3 loop reads CASSLKRIDEQYF. In nucleotides, the CDR3 is TGTGCCAGCAGCTTAAAGAGAATCGACGAGCAGTACTTC.